The following is a T cell receptor beta chain sequence with its context. Its antigen is still unknown. Each CDR3 protein gets one entry after TCRdb re-called the reads with MiXCR. This table holds 60,000 to 80,000 distinct CDR3 sequences, 20% found once. The sample comes from a study of T cell repertoires in cytomegalovirus infection. Study overall: Carrying CMV and the relevant HLA type showed in public TCR beta signatures.

V was pared by 1 base and J by 5 bases, with 12 bases of the junction left unmatched. From germline, CDR1 is LGHNA and CDR2 YSLEER. This CDR3 contains 18 residues. This chain uses TRBV4-3 with TRBJ2-3; 10 positions match TRBD2. The input for sequencing was CD8+ T cells from cultured PBMCs, taken from culture after CMV antigen stimulation. This receptor was identified in a human donor in good health (CMV status not recorded). Some clones in this sample may be carry-over from other donors' samples. CDR3 amino acids: CASSQVYGRLAGEDTQYF. For the CDR3, the DNA is TGCGCCAGCAGCCAAGTTTATGGTCGGCTAGCGGGGGAAGATACGCAGTATTTT.